This T cell receptor beta chain is from a study of PD-1 blockade in classical Hodgkin lymphoma. Time point: newly diagnosed, previously untreated cHL patient sample. It was by magnetic negative selection that CD4+ T cells were purified from thawed PBMCs. V was clipped by 6 bases and J by 6 bases; unmatched bases: 11. The germline V gene has CDR1 SNHLY and CDR2 FYNNEI. The CDR3 consists of 15 residues. Generated by immunoSEQ multiplex PCR, the TCRdb table keeps only in-frame clones and is missing some. The sample shows 15,000 or so clones, 92% of them seen only once. The sequenced sample was CD4+ T cells from blood. The chain carries TRBV2 and TRBJ2-7; 10 bases fit TRBD2. This TCR was sampled from a human donor with classical Hodgkin lymphoma. The CDR3 bases are TGTGCCAGCAGACAGCTAGCGGGAGCCCGGGGCGAGCAGTACTTC. This codes for CASRQLAGARGEQYF.